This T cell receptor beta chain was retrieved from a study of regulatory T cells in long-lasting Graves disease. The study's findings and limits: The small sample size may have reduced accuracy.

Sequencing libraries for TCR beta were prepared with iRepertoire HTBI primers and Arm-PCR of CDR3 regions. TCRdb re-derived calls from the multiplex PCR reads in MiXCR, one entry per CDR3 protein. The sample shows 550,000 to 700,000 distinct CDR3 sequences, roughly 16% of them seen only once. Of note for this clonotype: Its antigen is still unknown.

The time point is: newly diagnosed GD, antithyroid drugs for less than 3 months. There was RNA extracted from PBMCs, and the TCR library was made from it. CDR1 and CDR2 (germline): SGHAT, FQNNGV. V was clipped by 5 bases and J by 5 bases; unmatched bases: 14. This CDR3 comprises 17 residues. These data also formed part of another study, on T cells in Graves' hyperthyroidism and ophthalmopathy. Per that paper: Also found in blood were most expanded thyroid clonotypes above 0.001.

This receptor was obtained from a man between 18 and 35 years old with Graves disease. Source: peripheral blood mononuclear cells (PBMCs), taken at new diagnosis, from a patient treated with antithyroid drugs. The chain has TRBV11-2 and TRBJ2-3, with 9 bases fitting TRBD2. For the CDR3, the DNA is TGTGCCAGCAGCCCCCCTTCGACTAGCGGCGTACGAGATACGCAGTATTTT. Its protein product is CASSPPSTSGVRDTQYF.